This T cell receptor beta chain was profiled in a study of vaccination and CD4 T cells after COVID-19. At the level of the study: Control cultures received a CEFX pool, an HIV-1 Nef pool, or no peptide.

This clonotype showed up just a few times. Its antigen remains unidentified. Germline V lookup: CDR1 ENHRY, CDR2 SYGVKD. The CDR3 has 13 residues. V lost 8 bases, J lost 5 bases, and 12 bases lay in between. At the Johns Hopkins FTIC core, DNA taken from cultured CD4+ T cells was sequenced by way of the Oncomine TCR Beta short-read assay. TCRdb itself ran the PCR reads through MiXCR, one entry per CDR3 protein. The data show almost 15,000 distinct CDR3 sequences, 25% to 35% seen once. The treatment is: approximately nine-day PBMC culture with coronavirus spike peptide pools or control peptides (ViraFEST assay). The study, taken as a whole, reports: A nonsignificant median increase from 21 to 38 SARS-CoV-2-reactive clonotypes was observed.

This sequence was found in a human donor with COVID-19. V gene TRBV10-3 combines with J gene TRBJ1-4; the D is unclear. The sample comprised cultured CD4+ T cells from blood. This CDR3 reads CAIRAGLNEKLFF. The CDR3 DNA follows: TGTGCCATCCGGGCAGGACTGAATGAAAAACTGTTTTTT.